Presented here are 19 T cell receptor beta chains from one specimen sequenced in a study of regulatory T cells in long-lasting Graves disease. Noted time point: newly diagnosed GD, antithyroid drugs for less than 3 months. TCR sequences were obtained from RNA taken from PBMCs. Relying on iRepertoire HTBI primers and Arm-PCR of CDR3 regions, the team built TCR beta libraries. TCRdb called the multiplex PCR reads again in MiXCR, with one record for every CDR3 protein. The sample lists 450,000 to 700,000 distinct CDR3 sequences, 13% occurring once. These data are also associated with another study on T cells in Graves' hyperthyroidism and ophthalmopathy.

This material consisted of peripheral blood mononuclear cells (PBMCs), taken at new diagnosis, from a patient treated with antithyroid drugs. Receptors originate from a man between 25 and 39 years old with Graves disease.

This clonotype was counted at least ten times. The J gene is TRBJ2-5, the V gene TRBV25-1; D may be TRBD2 (5 bases). Trimming pared 4 bases from V and 2 bases from J, leaving 14 bases between. This CDR3 is built from 15 residues. Germline assignment: CDR1 MGHDK and CDR2 SYGVNS. CDR3 sequence reads: CASSVLSGWQETQYF. CDR3 nucleotides: TGTGCCAGCAGTGTCTTGAGCGGCTGGCAAGAGACCCAGTACTTC.

This clonotype appeared a few times. One base away lies a much larger clone, so this may be a sequencing read error. The V call is TRBV5-1, the J call TRBJ2-1; D call uncertain. The CDR3 is 15 amino acids. Germline CDR1 and CDR2: SGHRS and YFSETQ. Trimming removed 4 bases at V and 1 base at J, with 12 bases between. This CDR3 is CASSVLGGSYNEQFF. Written as DNA, the CDR3 is TGCGCCAGCAGCGTGTTGGGCGGTTCCTACAATGAGCAGTTCTTC.

This clonotype appeared many times. This chain uses TRBV13 with TRBJ1-1, with a tentative D call TRBD1 (5 bases). V shed 5 bases and J shed 7 bases, with 14 bases lying between them. The V gene's germline CDR1 is PRHDT and CDR2 FYEKMQ (reference sequence). The CDR3 consists of 13 residues. DNA for the CDR3: TGTGCCAGCAGCCCAGACAGTGAGAATGAAGCTTTCTTT. Amino acid sequence: CASSPDSENEAFF. The full variable domain, its missing parts supplied by reference TRBV13 and TRBJ1-1, is AAGVIQSPRHLIKEKRETATLKCYPIPRHDTVYWYQQGPGQDPQFLISFYEKMQSDKGSIPDRFSAQQFSDYHSELNMSSLELGDSALYFCASSPDSENEAFFGQGTRLTVV.

This clonotype was seen at least ten times. The CDR3 region has the DNA TGTGCTAGTGGCTTCGAAGTCGGGACTGAAGCTTTCTTT. It yields the protein CASGFEVGTEAFF. The chain recombines TRBV12-5 with TRBJ1-1; D is unclear. CDR1 and CDR2 from the germline V gene are LGHNT and FRNRAP. V lost 6 bases to trimming and J lost 5 bases, with 13 bases between them. The CDR3 has 13 residues.

The chain employs TRBV4-1 and TRBJ2-7, with TRBD2 matching over 7 bases. The CDR3 length is 16 residues. Looked up from germline, CDR1 is MGHRA and CDR2 is YSYEKL. J lost 4 bases, V lost 1 base, and 10 bases had no gene match. The CDR3 sequence is CASSQGPGGSRYEQYF. The DNA for the CDR3 is TGCGCCAGCAGCCAAGGCCCCGGGGGGAGTCGGTACGAGCAGTACTTC.

Many counts were recorded for this clonotype. The rearrangement joins TRBV12-3 or TRBV12-4 to TRBJ1-2, with 8 bases identical to TRBD1. The CDR3 has 13 residues. J gave up 6 bases and V 6 bases, and 6 bases lay outside the gene matches. The CDR3: CASSLDRENGYTF. As DNA, the CDR3 is TGTGCCAGCAGCCTGGACAGGGAGAATGGCTACACCTTC.

This clonotype was recorded at least ten times. The V gene is TRBV7-3, the J gene TRBJ2-1; 10 bases are a match to TRBD2. The junction had 11 bases not matched to a gene; V was cut back by 10 bases and J by 8 bases. CDR3 size: 14 residues. Germline lookup yields CDR1 SGHTA and CDR2 FQGTGA. CDR3 nucleotide sequence: TGTGCCACCCGAGCGGGAGGGCCGGGAGATGAGCAGTTCTTC. This codes for CATRAGGPGDEQFF.

Turning to this clonotype: A much larger clone lies a single base off, so this may be a read error. V gene TRBV19 combines with J gene TRBJ1-5; tentatively, D is TRBD1 (5 bases). Trimming removed 4 bases from V and 14 bases from J, with 12 bases in between. From germline, CDR1 is LNHDA and CDR2 SQIVND (reference sequence). The CDR3 has 11 amino acids. The CDR3 DNA is TGTGCCAGTAGTAGCGAACGGGACGAGCATTTT. Translating it yields CASSSERDEHF. Full variable domain (missing parts from reference TRBV19 and TRBJ1-5): DGGITQSPKYLFRKEGQNVTLSCEQNLNHDAMYWYRQDPGQGLRLIYYSQIVNDFQKGDIAEGYSVSREKKESFPLTVTSAQKNPTAFYLCASSSERDEHFGDGTRLSIL.

CDR3 sequence reads: CASSSAGTAYNEQFF. The CDR3 DNA is TGTGCCAGCAGCTCGGCCGGGACGGCATACAATGAGCAGTTCTTC. V gene TRBV7-9 combines with J gene TRBJ2-1; D may match TRBD1 or TRBD2 (5 bases each). The V gene's germline CDR1 is SEHNR and CDR2 FQNEAQ (reference sequence). The V end lost 4 bases, the J end lost 4 bases, and 14 bases lay between the germline ends. This CDR3 spans 15 amino acids.

This clonotype has ten or more counts. V and J are TRBV2 and TRBJ2-7, with TRBD1 matching 9 bases. The germline gives CDR1 SNHLY, CDR2 FYNNEI. The J segment lost 6 bases and the V segment lost 4 bases, leaving 10 bases of the junction unmatched. The CDR3 has 15 amino acids. CDR3 region: CASSVLGQGMGEQYF. CDR3 DNA: TGTGCCAGCAGTGTTCTAGGACAGGGGATGGGCGAGCAGTACTTC.

The chain employs TRBV30 and TRBJ2-4; D call uncertain. The CDR3 is made up of 16 amino acids. Deletions cut 2 bases from V and 1 base from J, with 15 bases between. In germline, CDR1 is GTSNPN, CDR2 SVGIG (reference sequence). CDR3 bases: TGTGCCTGGAGTCTAAGCCCGTCGGTGGCCAAAAACATTCAGTACTTC. This gives the protein CAWSLSPSVAKNIQYF. The variable domain in full, completed from reference TRBV30 and TRBJ2-4, reads SQTIHQWPATLVQPVGSPLSLECTVEGTSNPNLYWYRQAAGRGLQLLFYSVGIGQISSEVPQNLSASRPQDRQFILSSKKLLLSDSGFYLCAWSLSPSVAKNIQYFGAGTRLSVL.

The chain links TRBV5-5 to TRBJ2-7; possibly TRBD1 or TRBD2 for D (5 bases each). CDR1 is SGHKS and CDR2 is YYEKEE in the germline V gene (reference sequence). The V and J ends lost 0 bases and 5 bases respectively, with 12 bases between them. The CDR3 consists of 14 residues. For the CDR3, the DNA is TGTGCCAGCAGCTTGGATATCGGGGCGGACGAGCAGTACTTC. This gives the protein CASSLDIGADEQYF.

This clonotype was seen ten or more times. The V gene is TRBV20-1, the J gene TRBJ2-3; no firm D call. The CDR3 loop spans 12 amino acids. V lost 4 bases and J lost 2, with 7 bases in between. CDR1 DFQATT and CDR2 SNEGSKA come from the germline V gene (reference sequence). CDR3 bases: TGCAGTGCTACCGTTTACACAGATACGCAGTATTTT. Translating it yields CSATVYTDTQYF.

This clonotype was observed a handful of times. This sequence joins TRBV30 and TRBJ2-3, with D maybe TRBD2 (7 bases). Germline CDR1 is GTSNPN and CDR2 is SVGIG (reference sequence). The CDR3 runs 15 residues. V was clipped by 2 bases and J by 3 bases, with 15 bases between them. This CDR3 is CAWSRGGGRTDTQYF. Written as DNA, the CDR3 is TGTGCCTGGAGTCGAGGGGGGGGGAGAACAGATACGCAGTATTTT.

This clonotype was seen only a few times. The chain couples TRBV11-1 to TRBJ1-2; TRBD1 might be the D (5 bases). Germline values: CDR1 SGHAT, CDR2 FQDESV (reference sequence). Trimming took 3 bases from V and 0 from J, leaving 11 bases between them. The CDR3 runs 15 residues. DNA for the CDR3: TGTGCCAGCAGCTTGGGGGTCTCAGCTAACTATGGCTACACCTTC. Translation: CASSLGVSANYGYTF.

This clonotype has ten or more counts. The CDR3 DNA is TGTGCCAGCAGCTCCGGACTAGCGGGAGAGCAGTTCTTC. This translates into CASSSGLAGEQFF. V and J are TRBV11-3 and TRBJ2-1; 12 bases line up with TRBD2. The germline V gene has CDR1 SGHNT and CDR2 YENEEA. The CDR3 extends over 13 amino acids. V trimming: 4 bases; J trimming: 10 bases; junction bases outside the gene matches: 2.

Many counts were recorded for this clonotype. The chain couples TRBV10-3 to TRBJ2-3; 12 bases map to TRBD2. The CDR3 covers 16 residues. J gave up 2 bases and V 8 bases, and 8 bases lay outside the gene matches. Looked up from germline, CDR1 is ENHRY and CDR2 is SYGVKD. The chain's CDR3 is CAIGLAGGLDTDTQYF. The CDR3 DNA follows: TGTGCCATCGGGCTAGCGGGAGGGCTGGACACAGATACGCAGTATTTT.

This clonotype was detected ten times or more. The chain combines TRBV27 with TRBJ2-1, with TRBD2 identical over 10 bases. This CDR3 comprises 15 residues. Germline loops: CDR1 MNHEY, CDR2 SMNVEV (reference sequence). The ends lost 0 bases at V and 8 bases at J; junction bases unmatched: 4. This chain's CDR3 is CASSLSAGGWDEQFF. The CDR3 coding sequence is TGTGCCAGCAGTTTATCAGCGGGAGGGTGGGATGAGCAGTTCTTC.

In its sample, this clonotype was seen many times. The V and J genes are TRBV5-1 and TRBJ2-3; 7 bases match TRBD1. Germline-derived CDR1 and CDR2 are SGHRS and YFSETQ. V dropped 4 bases and J dropped 2; count of bases not matched to a gene: 7. This CDR3 has 15 amino acids. CDR3: CASSLRTGNTDTQYF. For the CDR3, the DNA is TGCGCCAGCAGCCTACGGACAGGCAACACAGATACGCAGTATTTT.